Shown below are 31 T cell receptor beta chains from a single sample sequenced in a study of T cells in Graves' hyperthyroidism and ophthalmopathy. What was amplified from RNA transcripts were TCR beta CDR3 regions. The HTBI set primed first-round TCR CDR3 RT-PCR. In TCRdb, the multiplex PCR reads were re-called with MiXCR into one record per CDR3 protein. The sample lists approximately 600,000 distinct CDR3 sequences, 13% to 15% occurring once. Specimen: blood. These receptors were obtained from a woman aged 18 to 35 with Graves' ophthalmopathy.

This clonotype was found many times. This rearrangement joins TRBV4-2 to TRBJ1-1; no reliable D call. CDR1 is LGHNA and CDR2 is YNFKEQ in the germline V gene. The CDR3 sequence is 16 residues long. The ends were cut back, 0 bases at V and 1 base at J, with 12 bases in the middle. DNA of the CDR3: TGTGCCAGCAGCCAAGATCAAAGTTGGGGGAACACTGAAGCTTTCTTT. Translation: CASSQDQSWGNTEAFF.

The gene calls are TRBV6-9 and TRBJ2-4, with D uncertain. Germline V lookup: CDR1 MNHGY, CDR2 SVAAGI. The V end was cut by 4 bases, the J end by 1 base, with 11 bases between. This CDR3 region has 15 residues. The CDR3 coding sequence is TGTGCCAGCAGTTGGTCAGGATATGCCAAAAACATTCAGTACTTC. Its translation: CASSWSGYAKNIQYF.

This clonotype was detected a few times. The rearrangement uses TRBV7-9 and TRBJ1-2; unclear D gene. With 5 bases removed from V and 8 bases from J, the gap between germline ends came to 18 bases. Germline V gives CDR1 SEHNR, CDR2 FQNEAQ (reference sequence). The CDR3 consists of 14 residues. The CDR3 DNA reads TGTGCCAGCAGCCCGCCGGGCGGACGAGGGGGCTACACCTTC. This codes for CASSPPGGRGGYTF.

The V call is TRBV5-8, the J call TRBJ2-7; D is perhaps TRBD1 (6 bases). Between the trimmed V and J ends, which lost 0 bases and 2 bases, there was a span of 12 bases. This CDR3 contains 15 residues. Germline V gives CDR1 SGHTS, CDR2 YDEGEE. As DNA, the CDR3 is TGTGCCAGCAGCTTGGCCCCAGGACAGCCCTACGAGCAGTACTTC. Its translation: CASSLAPGQPYEQYF.

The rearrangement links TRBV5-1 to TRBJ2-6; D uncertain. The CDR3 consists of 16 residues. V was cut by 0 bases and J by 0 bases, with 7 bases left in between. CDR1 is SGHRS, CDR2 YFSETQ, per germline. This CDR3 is CASSLATHSGANVLTF. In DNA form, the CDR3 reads TGCGCCAGCAGCTTGGCGACCCACTCTGGGGCCAACGTCCTGACTTTC.

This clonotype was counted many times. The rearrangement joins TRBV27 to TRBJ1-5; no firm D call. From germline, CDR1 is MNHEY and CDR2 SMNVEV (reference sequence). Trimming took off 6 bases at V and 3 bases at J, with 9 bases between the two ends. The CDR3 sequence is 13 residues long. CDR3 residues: CASSGWVNQPQHF. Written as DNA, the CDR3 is TGTGCCAGCAGCGGGTGGGTCAATCAGCCCCAGCATTTT.

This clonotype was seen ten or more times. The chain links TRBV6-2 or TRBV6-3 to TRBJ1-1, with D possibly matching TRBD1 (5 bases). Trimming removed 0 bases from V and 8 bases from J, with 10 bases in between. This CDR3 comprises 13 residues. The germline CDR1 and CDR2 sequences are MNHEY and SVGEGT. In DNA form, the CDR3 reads TGTGCCAGCAGTTACTCAGGGGTCTCGGAAGCTTTCTTT. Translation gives CASSYSGVSEAFF.

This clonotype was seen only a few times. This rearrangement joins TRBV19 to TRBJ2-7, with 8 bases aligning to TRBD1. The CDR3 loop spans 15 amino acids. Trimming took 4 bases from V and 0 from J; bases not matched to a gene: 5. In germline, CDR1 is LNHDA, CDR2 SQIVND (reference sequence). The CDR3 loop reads CASSRWDRSSYEQYF. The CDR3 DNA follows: TGTGCCAGTAGTAGATGGGACAGGAGCTCCTACGAGCAGTACTTC.

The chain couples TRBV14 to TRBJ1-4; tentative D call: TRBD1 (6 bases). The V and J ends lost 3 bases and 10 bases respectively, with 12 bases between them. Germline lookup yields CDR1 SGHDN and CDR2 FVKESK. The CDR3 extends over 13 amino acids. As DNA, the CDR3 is TGTGCCAGCAGCCACGGGACAACGGGAAAACTGTTTTTT. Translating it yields CASSHGTTGKLFF.

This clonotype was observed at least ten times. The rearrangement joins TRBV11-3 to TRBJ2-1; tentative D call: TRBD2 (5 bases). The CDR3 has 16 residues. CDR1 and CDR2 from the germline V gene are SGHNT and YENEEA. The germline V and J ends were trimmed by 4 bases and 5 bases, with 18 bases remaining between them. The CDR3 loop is CASSYRLRTLNNEQFF. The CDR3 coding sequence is TGTGCCAGCAGCTACCGTTTGAGGACTCTCAACAATGAGCAGTTCTTC.

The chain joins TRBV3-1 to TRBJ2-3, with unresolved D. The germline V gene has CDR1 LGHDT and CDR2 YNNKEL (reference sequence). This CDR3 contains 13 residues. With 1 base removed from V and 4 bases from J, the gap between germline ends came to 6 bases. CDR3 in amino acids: CASSQGGPDTQYF. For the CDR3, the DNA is TGTGCCAGCAGCCAAGGAGGTCCAGATACGCAGTATTTT.

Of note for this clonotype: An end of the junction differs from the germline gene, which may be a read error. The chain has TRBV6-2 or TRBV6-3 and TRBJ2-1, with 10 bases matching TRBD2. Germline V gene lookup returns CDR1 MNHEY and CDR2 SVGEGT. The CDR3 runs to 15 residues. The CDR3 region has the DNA TGTGCCAGCACCTGGGGGACTAGCGTCCGCAATGAGCAGCTCTTC. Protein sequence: CASTWGTSVRNEQLF.

The CDR3, as DNA: TGTGCCAGCAAGGAGGAGCTTAATGAAAAACTGTTTTTT. Translating it yields CASKEELNEKLFF. The chain uses TRBV6-1 and TRBJ1-4; D uncertain. The CDR3 runs 13 residues. Germline V lookup: CDR1 MNHNS, CDR2 SASEGT. Trimming removed 7 bases at V and 4 bases at J, with 10 bases between.

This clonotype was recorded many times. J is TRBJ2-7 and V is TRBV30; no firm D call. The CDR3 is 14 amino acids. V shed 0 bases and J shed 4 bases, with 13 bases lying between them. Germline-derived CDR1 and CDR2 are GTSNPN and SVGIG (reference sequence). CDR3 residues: CAWSVGQRIYEQYF. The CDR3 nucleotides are TGTGCCTGGAGTGTAGGTCAGAGAATATACGAGCAGTACTTC.

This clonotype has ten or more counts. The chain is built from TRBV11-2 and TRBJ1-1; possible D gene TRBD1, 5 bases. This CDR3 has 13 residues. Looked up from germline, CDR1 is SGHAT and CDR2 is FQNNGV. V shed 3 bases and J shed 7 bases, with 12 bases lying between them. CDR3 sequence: CASSFWGEGEAFF. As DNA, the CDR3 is TGTGCCAGCAGCTTTTGGGGGGAGGGTGAAGCTTTCTTT.

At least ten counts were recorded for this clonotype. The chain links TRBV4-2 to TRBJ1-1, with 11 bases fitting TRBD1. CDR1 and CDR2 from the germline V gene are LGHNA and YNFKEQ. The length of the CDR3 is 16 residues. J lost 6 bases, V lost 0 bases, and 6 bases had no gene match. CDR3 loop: CASSQEGQGVGAEAFF. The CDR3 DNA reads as TGTGCCAGCAGCCAAGAGGGACAGGGGGTCGGCGCTGAAGCTTTCTTT.

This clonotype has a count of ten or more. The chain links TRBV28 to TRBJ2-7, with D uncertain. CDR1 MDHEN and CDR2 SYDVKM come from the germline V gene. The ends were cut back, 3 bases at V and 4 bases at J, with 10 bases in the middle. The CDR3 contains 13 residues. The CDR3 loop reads CASSFRRVYEQYF. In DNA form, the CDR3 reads TGTGCCAGCAGTTTCCGGCGCGTTTACGAGCAGTACTTC. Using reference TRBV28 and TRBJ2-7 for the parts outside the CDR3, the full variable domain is DVKVTQSSRYLVKRTGEKVFLECVQDMDHENMFWYRQDPGLGLRLIYFSYDVKMKEKGDIPEGYSVSREKKERFSLILESASTNQTSMYLCASSFRRVYEQYFGPGTRLTVT.

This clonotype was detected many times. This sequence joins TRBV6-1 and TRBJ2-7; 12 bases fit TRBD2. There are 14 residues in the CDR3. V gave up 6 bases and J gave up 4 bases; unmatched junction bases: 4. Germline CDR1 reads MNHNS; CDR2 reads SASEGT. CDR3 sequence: CASRRTSGIYEQYF. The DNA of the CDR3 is TGTGCCAGCAGGCGGACTAGCGGGATATACGAGCAGTACTTC.

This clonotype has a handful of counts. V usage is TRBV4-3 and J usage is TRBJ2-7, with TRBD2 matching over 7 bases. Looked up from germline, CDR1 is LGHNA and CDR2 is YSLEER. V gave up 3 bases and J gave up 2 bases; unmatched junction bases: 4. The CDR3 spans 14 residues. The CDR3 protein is CASSHSGGAYEQYF. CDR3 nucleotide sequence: TGCGCCAGCAGCCATTCGGGGGGAGCCTACGAGCAGTACTTC.

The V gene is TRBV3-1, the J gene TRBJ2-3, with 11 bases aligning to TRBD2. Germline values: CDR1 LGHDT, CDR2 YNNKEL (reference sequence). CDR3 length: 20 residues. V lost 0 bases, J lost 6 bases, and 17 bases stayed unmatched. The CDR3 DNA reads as TGTGCCAGCAGCCAAGATGGCTTAGGGCTAGCGGGAGGTCCTGGGGATACGCAGTATTTT. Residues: CASSQDGLGLAGGPGDTQYF.

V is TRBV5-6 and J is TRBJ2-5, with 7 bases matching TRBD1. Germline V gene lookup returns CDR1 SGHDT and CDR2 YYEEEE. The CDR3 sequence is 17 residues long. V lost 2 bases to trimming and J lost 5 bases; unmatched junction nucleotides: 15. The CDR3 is CASSFIVNRGLWETQYF. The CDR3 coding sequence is TGTGCCAGCAGCTTCATTGTAAACAGGGGTTTATGGGAGACCCAGTACTTC. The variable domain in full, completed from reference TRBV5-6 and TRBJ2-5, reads DAGVTQSPTHLIKTRGQQVTLRCSPKSGHDTVSWYQQALGQGPQFIFQYYEEEERQRGNFPDRFSGHQFPNYSSELNVNALLLGDSALYLCASSFIVNRGLWETQYFGPGTRLLVL.

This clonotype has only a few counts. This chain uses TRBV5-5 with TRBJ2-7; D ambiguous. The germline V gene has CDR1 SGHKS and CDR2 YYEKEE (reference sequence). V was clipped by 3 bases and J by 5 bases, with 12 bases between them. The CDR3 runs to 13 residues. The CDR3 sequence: CASSWTVEHEQYF. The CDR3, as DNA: TGTGCCAGCAGCTGGACGGTGGAGCACGAGCAGTACTTC.

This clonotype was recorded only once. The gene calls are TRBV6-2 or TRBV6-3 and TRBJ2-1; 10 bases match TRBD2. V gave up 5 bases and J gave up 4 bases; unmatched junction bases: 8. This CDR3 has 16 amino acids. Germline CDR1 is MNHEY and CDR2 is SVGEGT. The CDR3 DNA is TGTGCCAGCAGTCACGTCGGACTAGCGGTTTACAATGAGCAGTTCTTC. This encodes CASSHVGLAVYNEQFF.

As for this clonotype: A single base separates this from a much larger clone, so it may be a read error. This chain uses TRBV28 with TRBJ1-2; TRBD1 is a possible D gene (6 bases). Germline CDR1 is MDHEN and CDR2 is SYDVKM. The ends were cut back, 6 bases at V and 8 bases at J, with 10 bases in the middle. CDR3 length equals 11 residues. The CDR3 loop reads CASSHRDGYTF. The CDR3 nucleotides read TGTGCCAGCAGCCACAGGGACGGCTACACCTTC.

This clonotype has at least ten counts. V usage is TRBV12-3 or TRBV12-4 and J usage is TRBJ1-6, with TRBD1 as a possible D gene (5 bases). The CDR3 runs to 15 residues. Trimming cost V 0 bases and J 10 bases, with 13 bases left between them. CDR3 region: CASSLALREGSPLHF. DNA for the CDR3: TGTGCCAGCAGTTTAGCGCTCAGGGAGGGCTCACCCCTCCACTTT.

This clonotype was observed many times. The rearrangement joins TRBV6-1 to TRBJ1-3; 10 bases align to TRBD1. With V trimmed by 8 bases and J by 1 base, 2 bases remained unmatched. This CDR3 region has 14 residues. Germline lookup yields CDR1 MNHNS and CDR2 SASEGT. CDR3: CASGTGASGNTIYF. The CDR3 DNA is TGTGCCAGCGGGACAGGGGCATCTGGAAACACCATATATTTT.

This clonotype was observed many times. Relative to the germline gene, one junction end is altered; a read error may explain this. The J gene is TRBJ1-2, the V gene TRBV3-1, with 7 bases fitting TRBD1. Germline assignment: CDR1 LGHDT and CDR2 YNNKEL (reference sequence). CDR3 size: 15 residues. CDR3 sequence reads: CASSQARTGNHGYTF. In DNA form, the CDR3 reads TGTGCCAGCAGCCAAGCCAGGACAGGTAACCATGGCTACACCTTC.

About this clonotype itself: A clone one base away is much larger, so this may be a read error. The CDR3: CSARGPAGTYEQYF. The CDR3 DNA sequence: TGCAGTGCTAGAGGACCAGCGGGGACTTACGAGCAGTACTTC. The chain recombines TRBV20-1 with TRBJ2-7; 7 bases are a match to TRBD2. The V gene end was trimmed by 1 base and the J gene end by 4 bases; junction bases not matched to a gene: 7. Germline values: CDR1 DFQATT, CDR2 SNEGSKA (reference sequence). There are 14 residues in the CDR3.

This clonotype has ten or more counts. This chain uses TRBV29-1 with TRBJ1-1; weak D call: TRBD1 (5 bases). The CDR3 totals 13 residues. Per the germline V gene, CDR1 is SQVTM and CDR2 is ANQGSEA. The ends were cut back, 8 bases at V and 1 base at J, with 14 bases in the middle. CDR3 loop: CSLHRDRNTEAFF. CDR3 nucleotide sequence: TGCAGCCTCCACCGGGACCGGAACACTGAAGCTTTCTTT.

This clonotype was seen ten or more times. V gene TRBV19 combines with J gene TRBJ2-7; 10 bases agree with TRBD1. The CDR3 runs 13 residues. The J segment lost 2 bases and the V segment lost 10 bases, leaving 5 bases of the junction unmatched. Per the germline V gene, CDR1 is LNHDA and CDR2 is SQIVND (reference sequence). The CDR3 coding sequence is TGTGCCACCGAGGACAGGGGGACCTACGAGCAGTACTTC. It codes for CATEDRGTYEQYF.

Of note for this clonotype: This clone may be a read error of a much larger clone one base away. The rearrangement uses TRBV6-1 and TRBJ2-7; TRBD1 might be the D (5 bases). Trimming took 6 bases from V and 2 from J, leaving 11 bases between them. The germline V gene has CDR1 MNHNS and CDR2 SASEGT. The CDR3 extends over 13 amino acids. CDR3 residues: CASRLRRAYEQYF. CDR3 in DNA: TGTGCCAGCAGACTACGCAGGGCCTACGAGCAGTACTTC.